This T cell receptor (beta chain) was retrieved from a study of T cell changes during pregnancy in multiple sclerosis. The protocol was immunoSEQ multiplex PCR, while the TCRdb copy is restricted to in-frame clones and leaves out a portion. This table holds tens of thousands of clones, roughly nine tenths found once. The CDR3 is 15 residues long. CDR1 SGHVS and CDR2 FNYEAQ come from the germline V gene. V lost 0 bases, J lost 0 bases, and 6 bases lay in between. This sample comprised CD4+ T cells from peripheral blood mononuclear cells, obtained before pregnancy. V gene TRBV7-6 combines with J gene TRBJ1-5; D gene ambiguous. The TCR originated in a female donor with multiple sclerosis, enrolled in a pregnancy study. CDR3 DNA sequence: TGTGCCAGCAGCTTAGCGAGCTATAGCAATCAGCCCCAGCATTTT. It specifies CASSLASYSNQPQHF.